The following is a T cell receptor (beta chain) sequence with its context. What it recognizes is unknown. The sample is drawn from a study of post-analysis software for immune sequencing data. Whole-study results and caveats: Elevated frequency relative to controls characterized several TRBV segments in patients, TRBV5-6, TRBV5-1 and TRBV20-1 among them.

Every TCR beta cDNA library bore unique molecular identifiers. TCRdb itself ran the PCR reads through MiXCR, one entry per CDR3 protein. This table holds hundreds of thousands of distinct CDR3 sequences, about 60% found once. In germline, CDR1 is SGHNT, CDR2 YENEEA. Trimming at V came to 1 base and at J to 4 bases, leaving 6 bases not matched to a gene. CDR3 length: 16 amino acids. The receptor was derived from a girl between 2 and 10 years old with multiple sclerosis. The rearrangement uses TRBV11-3 and TRBJ2-2; TRBD1 matches at 7 bases. The specimen sequenced was blood. CDR3 amino acids: CASSLATGYGTGELFF. CDR3 nucleotides: TGTGCCAGCAGCTTAGCGACAGGGTATGGCACCGGGGAGCTGTTTTTT.